The 31 T cell receptor beta chains below come from one sample, sequenced in a study of T cells in Graves' hyperthyroidism and ophthalmopathy. RNA transcripts served as the template for amplifying TCR beta CDR3 regions. Using the HTBI primer set, a first-round RT-PCR was run on the TCR CDR3. Via MiXCR, TCRdb re-called the multiplex PCR reads, giving one row per CDR3 protein. This table holds roughly 500,000 distinct CDR3 sequences, roughly 45% found once. The sequenced material came from peripheral blood or thyroid tissue (not recorded which). The origin of the receptors is an adult woman with Graves' disease, either hyperthyroidism or ophthalmopathy (not recorded which).

This clonotype was seen at least ten times. This sequence joins TRBV6-5 and TRBJ1-2; TRBD1 aligns across 7 bases. V shed 6 bases, J shed 8 bases, and the junction held 6 bases outside the gene matches. CDR3 length: 12 residues. Germline-derived CDR1 and CDR2 are MNHEY and SVGAGI. In nucleotides, the CDR3 is TGTGCCAGCAGCGCCCCGGACAGGGGCTACACCTTC. Translation: CASSAPDRGYTF.

This clonotype came up once. V gene TRBV10-3 combines with J gene TRBJ1-5; D unresolved. V dropped 6 bases and J dropped 9 bases, with 15 bases sitting between them. This CDR3 is 13 amino acids long. Germline assignment: CDR1 ENHRY and CDR2 SYGVKD. CDR3 in DNA: TGTGCCATCAGGCCGTCGGAGGTTGGGCCCCAGCATTTT. Translation: CAIRPSEVGPQHF.

Concerning this clonotype itself: Since a much larger clone is just one base distant, this may be a read error. This chain uses TRBV10-3 with TRBJ1-1; D is unclear. This CDR3 is 15 amino acids long. Germline CDR1 and CDR2: ENHRY and SYGVKD. The CDR3: CASSYPGGRNTEVFF. In DNA form, the CDR3 reads TGTGCCAGCAGTTACCCCGGAGGGCGGAACACTGAAGTTTTCTTT.

The sample holds many counts of this clonotype. The chain has TRBV10-3 and TRBJ1-5; D remains ambiguous. V was clipped by 3 bases and J by 2 bases, with 14 bases between them. Germline lookup yields CDR1 ENHRY and CDR2 SYGVKD. The CDR3 spans 16 residues. CDR3 amino acids: CAISDSGLGGNQPQHF. The CDR3 DNA sequence: TGTGCCATCAGTGATAGCGGGTTAGGCGGCAATCAGCCCCAGCATTTT.

The rearrangement joins TRBV27 to TRBJ2-2; D call uncertain. The CDR3 loop spans 12 amino acids. CDR1 is MNHEY and CDR2 is SMNVEV in the germline V gene (reference sequence). The ends were cut back, 5 bases at V and 9 bases at J, with 10 bases in the middle. The CDR3, as DNA: TGTGCCAGCAGTCCCAGGTCCCGGGAGCTGTTTTTT. Its translation is CASSPRSRELFF.

There are many counts of this clonotype. Compared with germline, one end of the junction differs, possibly owing to a read error. This sequence joins TRBV15 and TRBJ1-1; 7 bases match TRBD1. The germline V gene encodes CDR1 LNHNV and CDR2 YYDKDF (reference sequence). The CDR3 consists of 14 residues. Here the CDR3 DNA reads TGTGCCACCAGCAAGGGACAGCTGAATACTGAAGCTTTCTTT. Amino acids: CATSKGQLNTEAFF.

This clonotype was detected ten times or more. The chain recombines TRBV12-3 or TRBV12-4 with TRBJ2-7; no clear D. The CDR3 has 11 residues. V lost 8 bases to trimming and J lost 2 bases, with 7 bases between them. The CDR3 sequence: CASGQTYEQYF. For the CDR3, the DNA is TGTGCCAGCGGGCAGACCTACGAGCAGTACTTC.

The chain has TRBV5-1 and TRBJ2-5; tentatively, D is TRBD1 (7 bases). The J call may be mistaken, given a closer DNA end match to TRBJ2-7. Per the germline V gene, CDR1 is SGHRS and CDR2 is YFSETQ. CDR3 length: 16 residues. CDR3 protein: CASSRTAGGTAYEQYF. CDR3 bases: TGCGCCAGCAGCCGAACCGCAGGGGGGACGGCGTACGAGCAGTACTTC.

The chain is built from TRBV7-2 and TRBJ2-6, with D perhaps matching TRBD1 (6 bases). The CDR3 covers 18 residues. Germline values: CDR1 SGHTA, CDR2 FQGNSA. The ends were cut back, 4 bases at V and 0 bases at J, with 16 bases in the middle. CDR3 DNA sequence: TGTGCCAGCAGCTCCCAAGGGGGTACCTCCTCTGGGGCCAACGTCCTGACTTTC. This sequence encodes CASSSQGGTSSGANVLTF.

The rearrangement joins TRBV29-1 to TRBJ1-1; 9 bases match TRBD1. V trimming: 4 bases; J trimming: 3 bases; junction bases outside the gene matches: 6. Germline CDR1 SQVTM, CDR2 ANQGSEA. The CDR3 is 14 amino acids. CDR3 loop: CSVVGGDRDTEAFF. The CDR3 coding sequence is TGCAGCGTTGTCGGAGGGGACAGGGACACTGAAGCTTTCTTT.

The J gene is TRBJ2-7, the V gene TRBV5-1; D gene unclear. The CDR3 contains 14 residues. CDR1 and CDR2 from the germline V gene are SGHRS and YFSETQ. Trimming removed 0 bases at V and 2 bases at J, with 9 bases between. For the CDR3, the DNA is TGCGCCAGCAGCTTGGTAGAGGCGACCTACGAGCAGTACTTC. Residues: CASSLVEATYEQYF.

This clonotype was observed many times. This chain joins TRBV5-1 and TRBJ1-1, with a tentative D call TRBD1 (5 bases). Germline V CDR1 and CDR2: SGHRS, YFSETQ. The length of the CDR3 is 14 residues. Trimming took off 4 bases at V and 2 bases at J, with 12 bases between the two ends. As DNA, the CDR3 is TGCGCCAGCAGCCAAGGGACGGTCAACACTGAAGCTTTCTTT. Translated: CASSQGTVNTEAFF.

The gene calls are TRBV10-2 and TRBJ2-7, with 9 positions matching TRBD1. Per the germline V gene, CDR1 is WSHSY and CDR2 is SAAADI. With 4 bases clipped from V and 5 bases from J, the junction kept 9 bases outside the gene matches. This CDR3 has 15 residues. In nucleotides, the CDR3 is TGCGCCAGCAGTGGGAGCGGGACAGGGATCGACGAGCAGTACTTC. Translating gives CASSGSGTGIDEQYF.

This clonotype was counted many times. The rearrangement joins TRBV11-2 to TRBJ2-7, with 9 bases aligning to TRBD2. CDR3 length: 15 residues. Trimming cost V 4 bases and J 5 bases; bases outside gene matches: 9. Per the germline V gene, CDR1 is SGHAT and CDR2 is FQNNGV. CDR3 sequence: CASSYAGGLPNEQYF. The CDR3 DNA reads TGTGCCAGCAGCTATGCGGGAGGGCTACCCAACGAGCAGTACTTC.

This clonotype was seen a handful of times. The J gene is TRBJ1-6, the V gene TRBV3-1; weak D call: TRBD1 (5 bases). Germline assignment: CDR1 LGHDT and CDR2 YNNKEL (reference sequence). The V gene lost 2 bases and the J gene lost 9 bases, with 11 bases spanning the gap. This CDR3 is built from 14 residues. The CDR3 loop is CASSQSVRGSPLHF. CDR3 DNA: TGTGCCAGCAGCCAATCTGTGAGGGGTTCACCCCTCCACTTT. Together with reference TRBV3-1 and TRBJ1-6, the CDR3 gives the full variable domain: DTAVSQTPKYLVTQMGNDKSIKCEQNLGHDTMYWYKQDSKKFLKIMFSYNNKELIINETVPNRFSPKSPDKAHLNLHINSLELGDSAVYFCASSQSVRGSPLHFGNGTRLTVT.

This chain joins TRBV5-1 and TRBJ2-7, with D possibly TRBD1 on 6 matching bases. CDR1 is SGHRS, CDR2 YFSETQ, per germline. The CDR3 loop spans 15 amino acids. With 3 bases removed from V and 0 bases from J, the gap between germline ends came to 13 bases. The CDR3 sequence is CASSSVDSNSYEQYF. In DNA form, the CDR3 reads TGCGCCAGCAGCTCAGTGGACAGTAACTCCTACGAGCAGTACTTC.

This clonotype was counted once. V usage is TRBV12-3 or TRBV12-4 and J usage is TRBJ2-2; no reliable D call. This CDR3 is built from 12 residues. Trimming pared 7 bases from V and 5 bases from J, leaving 8 bases between. DNA for the CDR3: TGTGCCAGCATACAGAAAACCGGGGAGCTGTTTTTT. It encodes CASIQKTGELFF.

The chain recombines TRBV24-1 with TRBJ2-5, with TRBD1 as a possible D gene (5 bases). The CDR3 has 19 amino acids. Germline CDR1 KGHDR, CDR2 SFDVKD. Trimming shortened V by 5 bases and J by 1 base, and 25 bases separated the two germline ends. The CDR3 is CATSATRIGVDVGQETQYF. DNA of the CDR3: TGTGCCACCAGTGCCACAAGGATAGGGGTTGACGTTGGCCAAGAGACCCAGTACTTC.

J is TRBJ1-2 and V is TRBV10-3; 10 nucleotides match TRBD1. V dropped 7 bases and J dropped 4; count of bases not matched to a gene: 9. The germline CDR1 and CDR2 sequences are ENHRY and SYGVKD. The CDR3 consists of 15 residues. CDR3 coding DNA: TGTGCCATCATTAATCCGGGACAGGGGAGCTATGGCTACACCTTC. This translates into CAIINPGQGSYGYTF.

This rearrangement joins TRBV7-9 to TRBJ1-5; TRBD1 agrees at 10 bases. The CDR3 sequence is 17 residues long. Unmatched junction bases numbered 7, after V lost 5 bases and J lost 0 bases. Germline assignment: CDR1 SEHNR and CDR2 FQNEAQ (reference sequence). CDR3: CASSTGQGELSNQPQHF. The CDR3 region has the DNA TGTGCCAGCAGCACTGGACAGGGGGAGCTTAGCAATCAGCCCCAGCATTTT.

On this clonotype itself: The junction and the germline gene differ at one end; a read error may be behind it. DNA for the CDR3: TGTGCCAGCAGCTTCTTGCGGGACTGGAACCTTTTC. Its translation: CASSFLRDWNLF. This chain uses TRBV7-3 with TRBJ2-5; tentative D call: TRBD2 (6 bases). Per the germline V gene, CDR1 is SGHTA and CDR2 is FQGTGA. CDR3 length equals 12 residues.

This clonotype was picked up many times. The chain recombines TRBV7-8 with TRBJ1-4, with TRBD1 matching 8 bases. V gave up 5 bases and J gave up 8 bases; unmatched junction bases: 7. Germline V gene lookup returns CDR1 SGHVS and CDR2 FQNEAQ. This CDR3 contains 14 residues. The CDR3 spells CASSGQGISEKLFF. CDR3 nucleotides: TGTGCCAGCAGCGGACAGGGAATTTCGGAAAAACTGTTTTTT. The full variable domain, rest sourced from reference TRBV7-8 and TRBJ1-4, is GAGVSQSPRYKVAKRGQDVALRCDPISGHVSLFWYQQALGQGPEFLTYFQNEAQLDKSGLPSDRFFAERPEGSVSTLKIQRTQQEDSAVYLCASSGQGISEKLFFGSGTQLSVL.

V gene TRBV7-8 combines with J gene TRBJ1-2; 7 bases agree with TRBD1. From germline, CDR1 is SGHVS and CDR2 FQNEAQ. V was clipped by 5 bases and J by 7 bases; unmatched bases: 7. This CDR3 has 13 residues. CDR3: CASSPWTGSGYTF. CDR3 nucleotides: TGTGCCAGCAGCCCGTGGACAGGCTCTGGCTACACCTTC.

This chain joins TRBV19 and TRBJ1-5; D ambiguous. Looked up from germline, CDR1 is LNHDA and CDR2 is SQIVND (reference sequence). The V gene lost 5 bases and the J gene lost 3 bases, with 8 bases spanning the gap. The CDR3 sequence is 13 residues long. The chain's CDR3 is CASSYQNNQPQHF. In nucleotides, the CDR3 is TGTGCCAGTAGTTACCAGAACAATCAGCCCCAGCATTTT.

The genes are TRBV7-9 and TRBJ2-5; a weak D match, TRBD2 (5 bases). There are 15 residues in the CDR3. V shed 1 base and J shed 3 bases, with 12 bases lying between them. CDR1 SEHNR and CDR2 FQNEAQ come from the germline V gene (reference sequence). Here the CDR3 reads CASSLVANLEETQYF. CDR3 coding DNA: TGTGCCAGCAGCTTAGTAGCGAATCTGGAAGAGACCCAGTACTTC.

There are many counts of this clonotype. The chain links TRBV14 to TRBJ2-2, with a possible D match to TRBD1 (6 bases). The length of the CDR3 is 15 residues. In germline, CDR1 is SGHDN, CDR2 FVKESK. The ends were cut back, 5 bases at V and 2 bases at J, with 12 bases in the middle. In nucleotides, the CDR3 is TGTGCCAGCAGCTTTACAGGGAAAAACACCGGGGAGCTGTTTTTT. Encoded protein: CASSFTGKNTGELFF. Full variable domain (rest looked up from reference TRBV14 and TRBJ2-2): EAGVTQFPSHSVIEKGQTVTLRCDPISGHDNLYWYRRVMGKEIKFLLHFVKESKQDESGMPNNRFLAERTGGTYSTLKVQPAELEDSGVYFCASSFTGKNTGELFFGEGSRLTVL.

This chain uses TRBV24-1 with TRBJ2-7, with 12 positions matching TRBD1. V was clipped by 5 bases and J by 6 bases; unmatched bases: 4. Germline V gives CDR1 KGHDR, CDR2 SFDVKD. The CDR3 sequence is 14 residues long. CDR3 in DNA: TGTGCCACCAGTGTGAGGGACAGGGGGCGCGAGCAGTACTTC. Translated: CATSVRDRGREQYF.

The chain couples TRBV6-5 to TRBJ1-2, with D hard to call. V was clipped by 5 bases and J by 6 bases, with 13 bases between them. Germline V gene lookup returns CDR1 MNHEY and CDR2 SVGAGI. This CDR3 is 13 amino acids long. Written as DNA, the CDR3 is TGTGCCAGCAGTGACCCCCCAATCCATGGCTACACCTTC. Translating gives CASSDPPIHGYTF.

This clonotype occurred many times. The gene calls are TRBV29-1 and TRBJ2-7; maybe TRBD1 (6 bases). The germline V gene encodes CDR1 SQVTM and CDR2 ANQGSEA. The CDR3 sequence is 14 residues long. Trimming took off 6 bases at V and 4 bases at J, with 19 bases between the two ends. The CDR3 loop is CSVRQDSLTYEQYF. The CDR3 DNA reads TGCAGCGTCCGACAGGACTCCCTTACTTACGAGCAGTACTTC.

This clonotype was picked up a small number of times. In DNA form, the CDR3 reads TGTGCCAGCAGTTACCTTCAAGGGGGCGACTCACCCCTCCACTTT. Translation gives CASSYLQGGDSPLHF. The chain is built from TRBV6-5 and TRBJ1-6; 7 nucleotides align to TRBD1. Germline CDR1 and CDR2: MNHEY and SVGAGI. The CDR3 totals 15 residues. The junction had 8 bases not matched to a gene; V was cut back by 2 bases and J by 10 bases.

This chain connects TRBV12-3 or TRBV12-4 to TRBJ1-3; 9 positions match TRBD1. The V and J ends lost 5 bases and 7 bases, in that order; junction bases with no gene match: 6. The CDR3 runs 14 residues. The CDR3 sequence: CASSIGQGMNTIYF. In DNA, the CDR3 is TGTGCCAGCAGTATAGGACAGGGGATGAACACCATATATTTT.